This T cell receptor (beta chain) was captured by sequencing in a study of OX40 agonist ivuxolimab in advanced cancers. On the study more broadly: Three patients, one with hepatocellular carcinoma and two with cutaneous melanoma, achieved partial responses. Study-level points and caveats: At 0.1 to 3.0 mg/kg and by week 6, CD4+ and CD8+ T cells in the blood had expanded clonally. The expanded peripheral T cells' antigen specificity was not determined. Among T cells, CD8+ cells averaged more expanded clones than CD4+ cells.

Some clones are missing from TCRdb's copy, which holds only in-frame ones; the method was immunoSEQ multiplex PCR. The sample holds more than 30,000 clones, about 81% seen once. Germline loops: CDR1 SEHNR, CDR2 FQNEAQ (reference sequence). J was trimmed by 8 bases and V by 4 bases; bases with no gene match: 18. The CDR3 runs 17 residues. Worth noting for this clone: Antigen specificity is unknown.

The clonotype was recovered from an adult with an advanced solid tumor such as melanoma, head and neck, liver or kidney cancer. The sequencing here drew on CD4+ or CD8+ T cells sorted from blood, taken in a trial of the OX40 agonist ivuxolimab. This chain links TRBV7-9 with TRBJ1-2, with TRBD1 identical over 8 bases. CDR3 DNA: TGTGCCAGCAGCTCTCCGCCCGAGGACAGGGCGGCTTCCGGCTACACCTTC. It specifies CASSSPPEDRAASGYTF.